The 21 T cell receptor beta chains below were found in one sample sequenced in a study of cytomegalovirus exposure and HLA in healthy donors. The PCR had 60 Vbeta and 13 Jbeta primers. TCRdb's copy holds only in-frame clones and misses some; the assay was immunoSEQ multiplex PCR. Seen here are around 100,000 clones, 70% to 85% observed once, and the top ten hold about 2.7%. Sequenced material: PBMCs. Source of these receptors: a woman between 18 and 30 years old in good health and CMV-seronegative.

CDR3 nucleotides: TGCGCCAGCAGTGATAGACTAGCGGGGGCAGGGGATACGCAGTATTTT. It yields the protein CASSDRLAGAGDTQYF. The chain employs TRBV10-1 and TRBJ2-3; 12 positions agree with TRBD2. In germline, CDR1 is WNHNN, CDR2 SYGVQD (reference sequence). CDR3 length: 16 residues. Trimming removed 3 bases from V and 6 bases from J; junction bases left unmatched: 7.

This clone was recorded once. The chain combines TRBV6-5 with TRBJ2-1; 8 bases are a match to TRBD2. V was pared by 6 bases and J by 6 bases, with 7 bases of the junction left unmatched. Germline V gene data show CDR1 as MNHEY and CDR2 as SVGAGI. This CDR3 has 14 amino acids. The CDR3 sequence: CASRTGGGSNEQFF. The CDR3 nucleotides are TGTGCCAGCAGAACGGGGGGGGGTTCCAATGAGCAGTTCTTC.

V is TRBV7-9 and J is TRBJ2-1; tentatively, D is TRBD1 (5 bases). CDR3 length: 14 amino acids. CDR1 and CDR2 from the germline V gene are SEHNR and FQNEAQ (reference sequence). V lost 3 bases, J lost 7 bases, and 13 bases lay in between. CDR3 nucleotides: TGTGCCAGCAGCTTCTTTGACAGTATGAATGAGCAGTTCTTC. This translates into CASSFFDSMNEQFF.

V usage is TRBV5-1 and J usage is TRBJ2-1, with D perhaps TRBD2 (6 bases). This CDR3 region has 16 residues. CDR1 and CDR2 (germline): SGHRS, YFSETQ. V was pared by 4 bases and J by 0 bases, with 14 bases between. The CDR3 region is CASSKSPGDSYNEQFF. As DNA, the CDR3 is TGCGCCAGCAGCAAATCCCCGGGGGACTCCTACAATGAGCAGTTCTTC.

This chain joins TRBV4-3 and TRBJ2-1; 11 bases align to TRBD2. Per the germline V gene, CDR1 is LGHNA and CDR2 is YSLEER. The V gene end was trimmed by 5 bases and the J gene end by 5 bases; junction bases not matched to a gene: 8. This CDR3 spans 16 amino acids. The CDR3 sequence: CASSTFLAGGHNEQFF. In nucleotides, the CDR3 is TGCGCCAGCAGCACCTTCCTAGCGGGGGGACACAATGAGCAGTTCTTC.

The rearrangement joins TRBV27 to TRBJ2-2; 9 bases map to TRBD2. Losses at the gene ends were 4 bases for V and 7 bases for J; bases not matched to a gene: 10. The germline CDR1 and CDR2 sequences are MNHEY and SMNVEV (reference sequence). The CDR3 is 16 amino acids. CDR3 bases: TGTGCCAGCAGTTCAGAACTAGCGGGCAGGGGCGGGGAGCTGTTTTTT. Its translation: CASSSELAGRGGELFF.

J is TRBJ1-1 and V is TRBV30; D is unclear. This CDR3 comprises 13 residues. V gave up 2 bases and J gave up 3 bases, with 10 bases separating them. Germline CDR1 is GTSNPN and CDR2 is SVGIG (reference sequence). CDR3 region: CAWSLGSYTEAFF. The CDR3 DNA is TGTGCCTGGAGTCTAGGTTCCTACACTGAAGCTTTCTTT.

This chain uses TRBV5-1 with TRBJ1-2; possible D gene TRBD1, 5 bases. Trimming removed 0 bases from V and 4 bases from J, with 10 bases in between. Germline V lookup: CDR1 SGHRS, CDR2 YFSETQ. The CDR3 spans 14 residues. CDR3 in amino acids: CASSLDTGSYGYTF. DNA of the CDR3: TGCGCCAGCAGCTTGGACACAGGCAGCTATGGCTACACCTTC. The full variable domain, its missing parts supplied by reference TRBV5-1 and TRBJ1-2, is KAGVTQTPRYLIKTRGQQVTLSCSPISGHRSVSWYQQTPGQGLQFLFEYFSETQRNKGNFPGRFSGRQFSNSRSEMNVSTLELGDSALYLCASSLDTGSYGYTFGSGTRLTVV.

The chain uses TRBV5-4 and TRBJ2-4, with TRBD2 as a possible D gene (5 bases). Germline CDR1 reads SGHNT; CDR2 reads YYREEE (reference sequence). This CDR3 is built from 13 residues. V dropped 4 bases and J dropped 5 bases, with 10 bases sitting between them. This chain's CDR3 is CASSRGYQNIQYF. The DNA of the CDR3 is TGTGCCAGCAGCCGGGGTTATCAAAACATTCAGTACTTC.

J is TRBJ2-6 and V is TRBV19; 8 bases are shared with TRBD1. The CDR3 contains 19 residues. V lost 5 bases, J lost 3 bases, and 15 bases stayed unmatched. Germline CDR1 LNHDA, CDR2 SQIVND (reference sequence). CDR3 in amino acids: CASSSDRGSPAVGANVLTF. The CDR3 bases are TGTGCCAGTAGTTCAGACAGGGGCAGTCCCGCGGTTGGGGCCAACGTCCTGACTTTC.

The chain has TRBV5-4 and TRBJ1-2; D is unresolved. V lost 0 bases, J lost 7 bases, and 22 bases lay in between. The CDR3 consists of 17 residues. Germline CDR1 SGHNT, CDR2 YYREEE (reference sequence). The CDR3: CASSLAGGRPAVGGYTF. The DNA for the CDR3 is TGTGCCAGCAGCTTGGCCGGAGGGAGACCCGCGGTTGGTGGCTACACCTTC. Drawing the rest from reference TRBV5-4 and TRBJ1-2, the complete variable domain is ETGVTQSPTHLIKTRGQQVTLRCSSQSGHNTVSWYQQALGQGPQFIFQYYREEENGRGNFPPRFSGLQFPNYSSELNVNALELDDSALYLCASSLAGGRPAVGGYTFGSGTRLTVV.

V usage is TRBV4-2 and J usage is TRBJ2-3, with a tentative D call TRBD2 (5 bases). Germline V CDR1 and CDR2: LGHNA, YNFKEQ. CDR3 length: 14 amino acids. The V end was cut by 4 bases, the J end by 2 bases, with 10 bases between. In DNA, the CDR3 is TGTGCCAGCAGCCCCCTGAGGGACACAGATACGCAGTATTTT. Amino acid sequence: CASSPLRDTDTQYF.

CDR3 sequence (DNA): TGTGCCAGCAGGGACAGCTACTCCTACGAGCAGTACGTC. Its protein is CASRDSYSYEQYV. The chain uses TRBV7-9 and TRBJ2-7; TRBD1 might be the D (6 bases). The germline V gene encodes CDR1 SEHNR and CDR2 FQNEAQ (reference sequence). The CDR3 has 13 residues. Trimming removed 6 bases at V and 0 bases at J, with 9 bases between.

The chain recombines TRBV7-9 with TRBJ2-2; possibly TRBD2 for D (5 bases). V was pared by 3 bases and J by 5 bases, with 10 bases between. CDR1 is SEHNR and CDR2 is FQNEAQ in the germline V gene (reference sequence). The CDR3 has 14 residues. The CDR3, as DNA: TGTGCCAGCAGCTTCGAGGGCTCGACCGGGGAGCTGTTTTTT. Translated: CASSFEGSTGELFF.

The gene calls are TRBV7-2 and TRBJ1-4; a possible D gene is TRBD1 (6 bases). Trimming pared 5 bases from V and 4 bases from J, leaving 17 bases between. Looked up from germline, CDR1 is SGHTA and CDR2 is FQGNSA. CDR3 size: 16 residues. CDR3 bases: TGTGCCAGCAGCGCTCGCCAGGGACAACTTAATGAAAAACTGTTTTTT. It translates to CASSARQGQLNEKLFF.

The rearrangement uses TRBV5-6 and TRBJ1-5; no clear D gene. V lost 4 bases to trimming and J lost 4 bases, with 12 bases between them. The CDR3 contains 14 residues. The germline V gene encodes CDR1 SGHDT and CDR2 YYEEEE. The CDR3 is CASSRHGVNQPQHF. The CDR3 DNA sequence: TGTGCCAGCAGCCGTCACGGAGTAAATCAGCCCCAGCATTTT.

This clone was observed once. V is TRBV5-1 and J is TRBJ1-4; tentative D call: TRBD1 (5 bases). The germline gives CDR1 SGHRS, CDR2 YFSETQ. The CDR3 contains 15 residues. V gave up 4 bases and J gave up 6 bases, with 16 bases separating them. DNA of the CDR3: TGCGCCAGCAGCGTACAGGCGGGGACGGATGAAAAACTGTTTTTT. Translated: CASSVQAGTDEKLFF.

The V call is TRBV29-1, the J call TRBJ2-2, with unresolved D. This CDR3 is 12 amino acids long. From germline, CDR1 is SQVTM and CDR2 ANQGSEA. Trimming stripped 6 bases from V and 5 bases from J, with 10 bases between. CDR3 protein: CSVIPVTGELFF. The CDR3 coding sequence is TGCAGCGTGATCCCGGTGACCGGGGAGCTGTTTTTT.

The chain is built from TRBV19 and TRBJ1-3; possibly TRBD1 for D (6 bases). CDR1 and CDR2 from the germline V gene are LNHDA and SQIVND (reference sequence). CDR3 length: 15 residues. Trimming removed 3 bases at V and 2 bases at J, with 11 bases between. CDR3 protein: CASSIQGRTGNTIYF. The CDR3 DNA follows: TGTGCCAGTAGTATCCAGGGGCGCACTGGAAACACCATATATTTT.

J is TRBJ1-4 and V is TRBV14; D possibly corresponds to TRBD1 (6 bases). The CDR3 extends over 16 amino acids. Trimming took 4 bases from V and 4 from J, leaving 16 bases between them. Germline V lookup: CDR1 SGHDN, CDR2 FVKESK. Here the CDR3 reads CASSPLDSLYNEKLFF. Written as DNA, the CDR3 is TGTGCCAGCAGCCCCCTGGACAGTCTGTATAATGAAAAACTGTTTTTT.

The rearrangement joins TRBV10-3 to TRBJ2-5; 12 positions match TRBD2. V was clipped by 5 bases and J by 5 bases; unmatched bases: 6. Germline V CDR1 and CDR2: ENHRY, SYGVKD. CDR3 length: 15 amino acids. CDR3 nucleotides: TGTGCCATCAGTACTCTAGCGGGAGGGGGGGAGACCCAGTACTTC. Translation gives CAISTLAGGGETQYF.